The 16 T cell receptor beta chains reported below all come from one sample, sequenced in a study of CD8 T cells in Susac syndrome. Reverse transcription used about 0.5 to 1 ug RNA and random hexamers. From the immunoSEQ multiplex PCR reads, TCRdb called clonotypes with MiXCR, one entry per CDR3 protein. The sample has around 280,000 distinct CDR3 sequences; around 83% are singletons. The sequenced sample was CD8+ T cells from PBMCs. These receptors were collected from a human donor with multiple sclerosis.

V is TRBV27 and J is TRBJ2-7; possibly TRBD1 for D (5 bases). Trimming took off 6 bases at V and 4 bases at J, with 10 bases between the two ends. Germline CDR1 is MNHEY and CDR2 is SMNVEV (reference sequence). This CDR3 region has 12 residues. CDR3 protein: CASSRDPYEQYF. The CDR3 DNA follows: TGTGCCAGCAGCAGGGATCCATACGAGCAGTACTTC.

The V gene is TRBV4-2, the J gene TRBJ2-2; TRBD1 aligns across 7 bases. V lost 4 bases, J lost 4 bases, and 6 bases stayed unmatched. CDR1 LGHNA and CDR2 YNFKEQ come from the germline V gene. This CDR3 is 15 amino acids long. The CDR3 region is CASSRIGGLTGELFF. In DNA, the CDR3 is TGTGCCAGCAGCCGAATAGGGGGCCTCACCGGGGAGCTGTTTTTT.

This clonotype was observed once. V and J are TRBV7-9 and TRBJ2-7; the D call may be TRBD1 or TRBD2 (5 bases each). This CDR3 contains 15 residues. Germline CDR1 and CDR2: SEHNR and FQNEAQ (reference sequence). Trimming cost V 2 bases and J 2 bases, with 13 bases left between them. The CDR3 nucleotides are TGTGCCAGCAGCTTACCAGGGACCCAGCCCTACGAGCAGTACTTC. The encoded protein is CASSLPGTQPYEQYF.

The rearrangement joins TRBV6-1 to TRBJ2-1; 7 bases map to TRBD2. CDR3 length equals 11 residues. V lost 8 bases, J lost 9 bases, and 4 bases stayed unmatched. Germline CDR1 is MNHNS and CDR2 is SASEGT. The CDR3 DNA reads as TGTGCCAGCTGGGCGGGAGTTGAGCAGTTCTTC. Encoded protein: CASWAGVEQFF.

The chain joins TRBV28 to TRBJ1-2; D remains unclear. V lost 4 bases to trimming and J lost 4 bases, with 13 bases between them. This CDR3 is built from 14 residues. Per germline, CDR1 MDHEN and CDR2 SYDVKM. CDR3 sequence reads: CASSSHQLGYGYTF. The CDR3 nucleotides are TGTGCCAGCAGTTCGCACCAGCTTGGCTATGGCTACACCTTC.

The CDR3 here is CASSSVGLQGSYEQYF. The CDR3 DNA follows: TGTGCCAGCAGCTCGGTTGGGTTACAGGGGTCCTACGAGCAGTACTTC. V is TRBV7-9 and J is TRBJ2-7; the match to TRBD1 covers 7 bases. Germline V gives CDR1 SEHNR, CDR2 FQNEAQ (reference sequence). V shed 4 bases, J shed 1 base, and the junction held 10 bases outside the gene matches. CDR3 length equals 16 residues.

This clonotype showed up just once. This rearrangement joins TRBV28 to TRBJ2-7; possibly TRBD2 for D (6 bases). The V end lost 7 bases, the J end lost 0 bases, and 10 bases lay between the germline ends. Germline V gives CDR1 MDHEN, CDR2 SYDVKM. This CDR3 is 13 amino acids long. The CDR3 sequence: CASTLASSYEQYF. In nucleotides, the CDR3 is TGTGCCAGCACCCTAGCGAGCTCCTACGAGCAGTACTTC.

The chain carries TRBV7-9 and TRBJ2-7; 11 bases are a match to TRBD2. Germline V lookup: CDR1 SEHNR, CDR2 FQNEAQ (reference sequence). J was trimmed by 1 base and V by 4 bases; bases with no gene match: 9. The CDR3 has 17 residues. The CDR3 spells CASSSPPSGRHSYEQYF. CDR3 nucleotide sequence: TGTGCCAGCAGCTCACCCCCTAGCGGGAGGCATTCCTACGAGCAGTACTTC. Full variable domain (remainder filled in from reference TRBV7-9 and TRBJ2-7): DTGVSQNPRHKITKRGQNVTFRCDPISEHNRLYWYRQTLGQGPEFLTYFQNEAQLEKSRLLSDRFSAERPKGSFSTLEIQRTEQGDSAMYLCASSSPPSGRHSYEQYFGPGTRLTVT.

This clonotype was observed once. The CDR3 here is CASSLGVPTEAFF. CDR3 DNA sequence: TGCGCCAGCAGCTTGGGTGTTCCCACTGAAGCTTTCTTT. The chain joins TRBV5-1 to TRBJ1-1; D gene unclear. Deletions cut 0 bases from V and 4 bases from J, with 7 bases between. Germline V gene sequence: CDR1 SGHRS, CDR2 YFSETQ. CDR3 length equals 13 residues.

The sample holds a few counts of this clonotype. The J gene is TRBJ2-1, the V gene TRBV4-2, with 11 bases matching TRBD2. This CDR3 comprises 16 residues. Trimming cost V 2 bases and J 10 bases; bases outside gene matches: 10. The germline V gene encodes CDR1 LGHNA and CDR2 YNFKEQ. The CDR3, as DNA: TGTGCCAGCAGCCAACAGATCGGGACTAGCGGCGGGGAGCAGTTCTTC. Its translation is CASSQQIGTSGGEQFF.

The chain is built from TRBV28 and TRBJ2-7; no reliable D call. This CDR3 has 17 amino acids. The germline V and J ends were trimmed by 3 bases and 0 bases, with 18 bases remaining between them. Per germline, CDR1 MDHEN and CDR2 SYDVKM. CDR3 sequence: CASSFSLLSFSSYEQYF. The DNA of the CDR3 is TGTGCCAGCAGTTTCAGTCTCCTTAGCTTTAGCTCCTACGAGCAGTACTTC.

The genes are TRBV27 and TRBJ2-7, with a tentative D call TRBD2 (5 bases). Trimming pared 3 bases from V and 6 bases from J, leaving 15 bases between. Looked up from germline, CDR1 is MNHEY and CDR2 is SMNVEV (reference sequence). CDR3 length: 14 amino acids. The CDR3 loop reads CASSFSGKGLEQYF. The DNA for the CDR3 is TGTGCCAGCAGTTTTTCGGGAAAAGGGCTCGAGCAGTACTTC.

The V and J genes are TRBV4-1 and TRBJ2-7; no clear D gene. This CDR3 region has 13 residues. Germline CDR1 MGHRA, CDR2 YSYEKL. Trimming pared 0 bases from V and 4 bases from J, leaving 7 bases between. CDR3 loop: CASSQDEVYEQYF. The CDR3 DNA is TGCGCCAGCAGCCAAGACGAAGTATACGAGCAGTACTTC.

The gene calls are TRBV14 and TRBJ2-1, with D perhaps TRBD1 (5 bases). This CDR3 is 12 amino acids long. Germline V gene lookup returns CDR1 SGHDN and CDR2 FVKESK. The germline V and J ends were trimmed by 3 bases and 10 bases, with 10 bases remaining between them. CDR3 in amino acids: CASSHRVGEQFF. The CDR3 DNA reads as TGTGCCAGCAGCCACAGGGTCGGAGAGCAGTTCTTC.

This chain joins TRBV12-3 or TRBV12-4 and TRBJ2-3; D uncertain. This CDR3 is 15 amino acids long. V lost 2 bases, J lost 5 bases, and 14 bases lay in between. This CDR3 reads CASSLRPGLKDTQYF. The CDR3 region has the DNA TGTGCCAGCAGTTTAAGGCCAGGATTGAAAGATACGCAGTATTTT.

The genes are TRBV2 and TRBJ2-3, with D perhaps TRBD1 or TRBD2 (5 bases each). Germline loops: CDR1 SNHLY, CDR2 FYNNEI. V was shortened by 7 bases and J by 4 bases, with 15 bases between the two germline ends. The CDR3 totals 14 residues. CDR3 DNA sequence: TGTGCCAGCAATCCGCGTCCGGGGCCAGATACGCAGTATTTT. It translates to CASNPRPGPDTQYF.